A single sample gave rise to the 28 T cell receptor beta chains below, sequenced in a study of cytomegalovirus exposure and HLA in healthy donors. This PCR relied on a set of 60 Vbeta primers and 13 Jbeta primers. The repertoire was sequenced with immunoSEQ multiplex PCR; TCRdb's copy has only in-frame clones and lacks some. Of 110,000 or so clones listed, 70% to 85% are singletons. The sample comprised PBMCs. The origin of the receptors is a woman between 40 and 55 years old in good health and CMV-seropositive.

J is TRBJ1-2 and V is TRBV4-3; tentatively, D is TRBD1 (5 bases). V lost 0 bases, J lost 7 bases, and 15 bases lay in between. The CDR3 has 15 amino acids. Per germline, CDR1 LGHNA and CDR2 YSLEER. In DNA, the CDR3 is TGCGCCAGCAGCCAAGACGGGAGCCAGGGTATTGGCTACACCTTC. This translates into CASSQDGSQGIGYTF.

Points on this clone: At one boundary the junction diverges from the germline segment, which might be a read error. The chain carries TRBV5-1 and TRBJ2-2; the D is unclear. This CDR3 has 15 residues. The V gene's germline CDR1 is SGHRS and CDR2 YFSETQ. The CDR3 protein is CASGFTVESTGELFF. The DNA for the CDR3 is TGCGCCAGCGGCTTCACGGTGGAGTCCACCGGGGAGCTGTTTTTT.

The V call is TRBV7-9, the J call TRBJ1-1, with 9 bases lining up with TRBD1. This CDR3 has 13 amino acids. Germline V CDR1 and CDR2: SEHNR, FQNEAQ (reference sequence). Trimming took 7 bases from V and 11 from J; bases not matched to a gene: 11. The CDR3 DNA is TGTGCCAGCACGGATTTGTACAGGGGGCAGGCTTTCTTT. Protein product: CASTDLYRGQAFF. Full variable domain (rest looked up from reference TRBV7-9 and TRBJ1-1): DTGVSQNPRHKITKRGQNVTFRCDPISEHNRLYWYRQTLGQGPEFLTYFQNEAQLEKSRLLSDRFSAERPKGSFSTLEIQRTEQGDSAMYLCASTDLYRGQAFFGQGTRLTVV.

This chain joins TRBV2 and TRBJ2-7; TRBD1 might be the D (6 bases). V was pared by 0 bases and J by 4 bases, with 16 bases between. Germline V lookup: CDR1 SNHLY, CDR2 FYNNEI. This CDR3 region has 16 residues. The CDR3 loop is CASSEATGFLGYEQYF. CDR3 in DNA: TGTGCCAGCAGTGAAGCCACAGGGTTTTTAGGGTACGAGCAGTACTTC.

The V call is TRBV6-1, the J call TRBJ2-7; 9 bases align to TRBD1. V lost 6 bases and J lost 5; bases outside the gene matches: 5. The CDR3 has 13 amino acids. Germline CDR1 reads MNHNS; CDR2 reads SASEGT. The chain's CDR3 is CASRRQGGHEQYF. CDR3 bases: TGTGCCAGCAGGCGACAGGGGGGCCACGAGCAGTACTTC.

The chain couples TRBV10-3 to TRBJ2-2; 7 bases are shared with TRBD1. Germline V gene sequence: CDR1 ENHRY, CDR2 SYGVKD. Trimming cost V 3 bases and J 4 bases; bases outside gene matches: 17. This CDR3 has 19 amino acids. CDR3 region: CAISEYPRRTGSPTGELFF. The CDR3 DNA reads TGTGCCATCAGTGAATACCCCCGCAGGACAGGATCCCCCACCGGGGAGCTGTTTTTT.

The sample holds a few counts of this clone. CDR3 coding DNA: TGTGCCAGCAGAAACCAGGGGACCCTGGGGTTGAACACTGAAGCTTTCTTT. Amino acid sequence: CASRNQGTLGLNTEAFF. V usage is TRBV7-8 and J usage is TRBJ1-1; D perhaps matches TRBD1 (6 bases). The germline V gene encodes CDR1 SGHVS and CDR2 FQNEAQ. The V gene lost 6 bases and the J gene lost 0 bases, with 20 bases spanning the gap. This CDR3 comprises 17 residues.

The gene calls are TRBV11-3 and TRBJ2-6, with D maybe TRBD1 (6 bases). The CDR3 extends over 16 amino acids. V lost 4 bases and J lost 8, with 18 bases in between. Germline CDR1 SGHNT, CDR2 YENEEA. CDR3 bases: TGTGCCAGCAGCTCCAGGGGAGAGAAAGCTTCCAACGTCCTGACTTTC. Translated, it gives CASSSRGEKASNVLTF. Supplemented by reference TRBV11-3 and TRBJ2-6, the full variable domain reads EAGVVQSPRYKIIEKKQPVAFWCNPISGHNTLYWYLQNLGQGPELLIRYENEEAVDDSQLPKDRFSAERLKGVDSTLKIQPAELGDSAVYLCASSSRGEKASNVLTFGAGSRLTVL.

The chain employs TRBV6-1 and TRBJ2-7; 7 nucleotides agree with TRBD2. V dropped 2 bases and J dropped 0; count of bases not matched to a gene: 10. Germline V lookup: CDR1 MNHNS, CDR2 SASEGT. This CDR3 comprises 17 residues. CDR3 sequence reads: CASSEKVGGRFSYEQYF. Here the CDR3 DNA reads TGTGCCAGCAGTGAAAAAGTAGGCGGGAGATTCTCCTACGAGCAGTACTTC.

V is TRBV5-1 and J is TRBJ2-5; a possible D gene is TRBD2 (5 bases). CDR1 SGHRS and CDR2 YFSETQ come from the germline V gene. This CDR3 comprises 14 residues. Trimming pared 0 bases from V and 11 bases from J, leaving 17 bases between. The CDR3 DNA reads TGCGCCAGCAGCTTGGCCTCGGGGAGCGACAAGCAGTACTTC. Its translation: CASSLASGSDKQYF.

The J gene is TRBJ1-2, the V gene TRBV7-2; D ambiguous. Trimming shortened V by 5 bases and J by 0 bases, and 10 bases separated the two germline ends. The germline V gene has CDR1 SGHTA and CDR2 FQGNSA. This CDR3 has 14 amino acids. The CDR3: CASSVEFANYGYTF. The CDR3 DNA reads as TGTGCCAGCAGCGTTGAGTTCGCTAACTATGGCTACACCTTC.

Comment on this clone: Other DNA sequences from this sample encode an identical CDR3 as well. This chain joins TRBV18 and TRBJ1-5, with D possibly matching TRBD1 (6 bases). The V and J ends lost 1 base and 2 bases respectively, with 6 bases between them. This CDR3 region has 14 residues. From germline, CDR1 is KGHSH and CDR2 LQKENI. CDR3 region: CASSPQGGNQPQHF. The CDR3, as DNA: TGTGCCAGCTCACCACAGGGGGGCAATCAGCCCCAGCATTTT.

The rearrangement uses TRBV5-8 and TRBJ2-6, with D perhaps matching TRBD2 (6 bases). From germline, CDR1 is SGHTS and CDR2 YDEGEE. CDR3 length: 16 amino acids. Trimming pared 4 bases from V and 0 bases from J, leaving 11 bases between. The CDR3 sequence: CASSPGTDSGANVLTF. The CDR3 coding sequence is TGTGCCAGCAGCCCCGGGACTGACTCTGGGGCCAACGTCCTGACTTTC.

This chain uses TRBV15 with TRBJ2-1, with 9 bases fitting TRBD1. The CDR3 is 15 residues long. Trimming at V came to 4 bases and at J to 5 bases, leaving 6 bases not matched to a gene. In germline, CDR1 is LNHNV, CDR2 YYDKDF (reference sequence). The CDR3 nucleotides read TGTGCCACCAGCATCACAGGGGGCAACGACAATGAGCAGTTCTTC. Translation: CATSITGGNDNEQFF.

The chain links TRBV18 to TRBJ2-7, with 8 bases that match TRBD1. Per germline, CDR1 KGHSH and CDR2 LQKENI. This CDR3 comprises 16 residues. V lost 3 bases and J lost 6; bases outside the gene matches: 13. CDR3 coding DNA: TGTGCCAGCTCACCTGGGCCTCGGACAGGGAAATTCGAGCAGTACTTC. Amino acid sequence: CASSPGPRTGKFEQYF.

The V and J genes are TRBV4-1 and TRBJ2-7; the D gene is possibly TRBD1 (8 bases). This CDR3 has 14 residues. The V end lost 4 bases, the J end lost 6 bases, and 16 bases lay between the germline ends. Germline CDR1 is MGHRA and CDR2 is YSYEKL. The CDR3 is CASSLPDREGEQYF. In DNA, the CDR3 is TGCGCCAGCAGCCTACCGGACAGGGAGGGCGAGCAGTACTTC.

The table lists this clone with a few counts. Here the CDR3 reads CASSSTGQGSTEAFF. CDR3 bases: TGTGCCAGCAGCTCCACGGGACAGGGGAGCACTGAAGCTTTCTTT. The chain joins TRBV7-6 to TRBJ1-1; 10 nucleotides match TRBD1. V shed 4 bases and J 4 bases; nucleotides not matched to a gene: 6. Germline V lookup: CDR1 SGHVS, CDR2 FNYEAQ. This CDR3 contains 15 residues.

The gene calls are TRBV9 and TRBJ2-7, with TRBD2 identical over 10 bases. V was pared by 0 bases and J by 4 bases, with 7 bases of the junction left unmatched. The CDR3 length is 16 residues. Germline loops: CDR1 SGDLS, CDR2 YYNGEE. The CDR3 region is CASSVAGTSASYEQYF. The CDR3, as DNA: TGTGCCAGCAGCGTAGCTGGGACTAGCGCCTCGTACGAGCAGTACTTC.

V gene TRBV30 combines with J gene TRBJ1-1; possibly TRBD1 for D (5 bases). V lost 0 bases to trimming and J lost 7 bases, with 12 bases between them. The CDR3 consists of 13 residues. Germline CDR1 GTSNPN, CDR2 SVGIG (reference sequence). Here the CDR3 reads CAWSVRLGGEAFF. The DNA of the CDR3 is TGTGCCTGGAGTGTACGTCTCGGGGGTGAAGCTTTCTTT.

V is TRBV19 and J is TRBJ2-1, with TRBD1 matching 9 bases. With V trimmed by 5 bases and J by 15 bases, 11 bases remained unmatched. Germline assignment: CDR1 LNHDA and CDR2 SQIVND (reference sequence). The CDR3 length is 13 residues. CDR3 in amino acids: CASSLQGAGVPFF. The CDR3 nucleotides are TGTGCCAGTAGTTTACAGGGGGCGGGAGTGCCGTTCTTC.

This chain links TRBV5-1 with TRBJ2-1, with TRBD1 identical over 10 bases. Germline CDR1 and CDR2: SGHRS and YFSETQ. The CDR3 has 15 residues. Germline trimming cut 6 bases from V and 8 bases from J; bases unmatched to any gene: 11. CDR3: CASTPATGGRDEQFF. The CDR3 DNA follows: TGCGCCAGCACCCCGGCGACAGGGGGCCGCGATGAGCAGTTCTTC.

V gene TRBV6-6 combines with J gene TRBJ2-5; 7 nucleotides match TRBD1. TRBJ2-7 matches the DNA end more closely, so the J call is doubtful. The CDR3 length is 14 residues. CDR1 and CDR2 from the germline V gene are MNHNY and SVGAGI (reference sequence). The CDR3 is CASSYVPTGDEQYF. CDR3 coding DNA: TGTGCCAGCAGTTACGTTCCAACAGGGGACGAGCAGTACTTC.

A few counts support this clone. The rearrangement joins TRBV4-1 to TRBJ2-5, with 14 bases matching TRBD2. The V segment lost 1 base and the J segment 5 bases; nucleotides outside the gene matches: 9. The CDR3 totals 18 residues. Per the germline V gene, CDR1 is MGHRA and CDR2 is YSYEKL. As DNA, the CDR3 is TGCGCCAGCAGCCAAGGGAGGGGACTAGCGGGGGTGCGTGAGACCCAGTACTTC. Protein sequence: CASSQGRGLAGVRETQYF.

This clone has just a few counts. The J gene is TRBJ2-1, the V gene TRBV9; the match to TRBD2 covers 7 bases. Trimming cost V 0 bases and J 4 bases; bases outside gene matches: 4. The CDR3 totals 15 residues. CDR1 and CDR2 (germline): SGDLS, YYNGEE. The CDR3 sequence is CASSVGRRGYNEQFF. CDR3 DNA: TGTGCCAGCAGCGTAGGACGGCGGGGGTACAATGAGCAGTTCTTC. The entire variable domain, with the rest obtained from reference TRBV9 and TRBJ2-1, is as follows: DSGVTQTPKHLITATGQRVTLRCSPRSGDLSVYWYQQSLDQGLQFLIQYYNGEERAKGNILERFSAQQFPDLHSELNLSSLELGDSALYFCASSVGRRGYNEQFFGPGTRLTVL.

There are a few counts of this clone. CDR3 nucleotides: TGCGCCAGCAGCTTGGCCGGACAGGAGGGCAAACTGTTTTTT. It specifies CASSLAGQEGKLFF. The V and J genes are TRBV5-1 and TRBJ1-4, with TRBD1 matching over 7 bases. Trimming at V came to 0 bases and at J to 11 bases, leaving 7 bases not matched to a gene. CDR1 and CDR2 from the germline V gene are SGHRS and YFSETQ. The length of the CDR3 is 14 residues.

The chain has TRBV30 and TRBJ1-1; a weak D match, TRBD1 (6 bases). This CDR3 is 13 amino acids long. Trimming cost V 2 bases and J 3 bases, with 10 bases left between them. Germline loops: CDR1 GTSNPN, CDR2 SVGIG (reference sequence). CDR3 sequence reads: CAWSRGGDTEAFF. The CDR3, as DNA: TGTGCCTGGAGTAGGGGGGGGGACACTGAAGCTTTCTTT. Variable domain in full (rest from reference TRBV30 and TRBJ1-1): SQTIHQWPATLVQPVGSPLSLECTVEGTSNPNLYWYRQAAGRGLQLLFYSVGIGQISSEVPQNLSASRPQDRQFILSSKKLLLSDSGFYLCAWSRGGDTEAFFGQGTRLTVV.

This rearrangement joins TRBV7-9 to TRBJ2-2; TRBD1 matches at 10 bases. The V segment lost 7 bases and the J segment 3 bases; nucleotides outside the gene matches: 8. CDR3 size: 16 residues. Germline lookup yields CDR1 SEHNR and CDR2 FQNEAQ (reference sequence). This CDR3 is CASTYPGTGDTGELFF. The CDR3 DNA reads TGTGCCAGCACCTATCCAGGGACAGGGGACACCGGGGAGCTGTTTTTT.

The chain links TRBV6-6 to TRBJ1-3, with TRBD1 matching over 7 bases. This CDR3 has 15 residues. Germline CDR1 is MNHNY and CDR2 is SVGAGI (reference sequence). Trimming cost V 6 bases and J 4 bases; bases outside gene matches: 9. The CDR3 protein is CASRLQGVEGNTIYF. As DNA, the CDR3 is TGTGCCAGCAGACTTCAGGGGGTCGAAGGAAACACCATATATTTT.